One sample yielded the 6 T cell receptor beta chains listed below, sequenced in a study of T-cell reconstitution after alpha-beta-depleted transplantation in children. The library targeted TCRbeta and was prepared with unique molecular identifiers. MiXCR, applied by TCRdb to the PCR reads, yields one record per CDR3 protein. In the table there are some 300,000 distinct CDR3 sequences, about a tenth of which are singletons. The specimen comprised PBMCs, sampled before TCRalphabeta/CD19-depleted stem cell transplant. Source of these receptors: a boy younger than two with acute myeloid leukemia, due to receive a stem cell transplant.

As to this clonotype: A much larger clone is a single base away; this may be a read error. The V and J genes are TRBV11-2 and TRBJ2-1; D unresolved. CDR1 and CDR2 from the germline V gene are SGHAT and FQNNGV. Trimming pared 5 bases from V and 7 bases from J, leaving 15 bases between. This CDR3 has 14 amino acids. CDR3: CASSHVISGNEQFF. Written as DNA, the CDR3 is TGTGCCAGCAGCCACGTCATATCCGGGAATGAGCAGTTCTTC.

CDR3 amino acids: CASGLVIGRDLHETQYF. The DNA for the CDR3 is TGTGCTAGTGGTTTGGTAATAGGGCGGGACCTCCATGAGACCCAGTACTTC. J is TRBJ2-5 and V is TRBV12-5; D perhaps matches TRBD2 (6 bases). Germline V gives CDR1 LGHNT, CDR2 FRNRAP. The CDR3 is 17 residues long. The V end lost 0 bases, the J end lost 5 bases, and 19 bases lay between the germline ends.

This clonotype was detected only a few times. The V call is TRBV20-1, the J call TRBJ2-7, with D perhaps being TRBD1 or TRBD2 (7 bases each). CDR3 length: 14 residues. Germline V gene data show CDR1 as DFQATT and CDR2 as SNEGSKA (reference sequence). V lost 0 bases and J 2 bases, leaving 11 bases between the germline ends. In nucleotides, the CDR3 is TGCAGTGCTAGAGATCAGGGGGGGGCCTACGAGCAGTACTTC. This encodes CSARDQGGAYEQYF.

Many counts were recorded for this clonotype. V gene TRBV5-1 combines with J gene TRBJ2-1; no firm D call. Germline V gene data show CDR1 as SGHRS and CDR2 as YFSETQ. This CDR3 is built from 13 residues. Between the trimmed V and J ends, which lost 6 bases and 7 bases, there was a span of 14 bases. The CDR3 DNA reads TGCGCCAGCACCTTTGTAGGCCGGAATGAGCAGTTCTTC. Translated: CASTFVGRNEQFF.

The V gene is TRBV7-9, the J gene TRBJ2-1, with D perhaps matching TRBD1 (5 bases). The CDR3 is made up of 12 amino acids. The germline V gene has CDR1 SEHNR and CDR2 FQNEAQ (reference sequence). Trimming left V 6 bases short and J 7 bases short, with 10 bases between. CDR3 coding DNA: TGTGCCAGCAGGTCACAGGATAATGAGCAGTTCTTC. It codes for CASRSQDNEQFF.

This clonotype was counted only a few times. Here the CDR3 reads CALGRYTNEQFF. The CDR3 coding sequence is TGTGCCTTGGGGAGATATACAAATGAGCAGTTCTTC. The chain couples TRBV19 to TRBJ2-1; D perhaps matches TRBD2 (5 bases). Germline values: CDR1 LNHDA, CDR2 SQIVND (reference sequence). V gave up 11 bases and J gave up 7 bases, with 15 bases separating them. This CDR3 spans 12 amino acids.